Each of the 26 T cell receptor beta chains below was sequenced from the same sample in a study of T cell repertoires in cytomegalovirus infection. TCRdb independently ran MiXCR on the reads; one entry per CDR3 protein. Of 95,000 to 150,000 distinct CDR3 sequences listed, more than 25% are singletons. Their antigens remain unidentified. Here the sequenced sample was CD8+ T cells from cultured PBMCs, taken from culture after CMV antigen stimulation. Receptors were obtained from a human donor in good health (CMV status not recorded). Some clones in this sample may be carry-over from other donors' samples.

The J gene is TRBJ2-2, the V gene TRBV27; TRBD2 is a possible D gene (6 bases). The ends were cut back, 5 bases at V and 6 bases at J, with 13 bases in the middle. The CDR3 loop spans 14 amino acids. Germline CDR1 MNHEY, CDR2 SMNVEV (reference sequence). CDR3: CASSPLGSAGELFF. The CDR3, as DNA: TGTGCCAGCAGTCCCCTCGGGAGCGCCGGGGAGCTGTTTTTT.

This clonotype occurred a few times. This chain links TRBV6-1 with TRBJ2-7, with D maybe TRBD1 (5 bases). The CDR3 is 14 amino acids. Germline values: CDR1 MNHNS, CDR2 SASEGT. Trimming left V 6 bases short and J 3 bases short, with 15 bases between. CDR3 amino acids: CASRTTDTHYEQYF. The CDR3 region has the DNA TGTGCCAGCAGAACGACAGATACACACTACGAGCAGTACTTC.

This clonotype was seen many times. The CDR3 coding sequence is TGTGCCAGCAGTCCCCACCCAGAGGGGCGGTACAATGAGCAGTTCTTC. It specifies CASSPHPEGRYNEQFF. The chain carries TRBV6-4 and TRBJ2-1; either TRBD1 or TRBD2 may fit D (5 bases each). Germline loops: CDR1 MRHNA, CDR2 SNTAGT. The CDR3 loop spans 16 amino acids. V dropped 5 bases and J dropped 4 bases, with 18 bases sitting between them.

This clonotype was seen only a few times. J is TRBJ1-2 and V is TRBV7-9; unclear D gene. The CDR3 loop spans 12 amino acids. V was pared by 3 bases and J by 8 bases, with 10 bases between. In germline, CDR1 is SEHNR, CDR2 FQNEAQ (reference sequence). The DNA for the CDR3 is TGTGCCAGCAGCTTGGAAGATTTCGGCTACACCTTC. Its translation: CASSLEDFGYTF.

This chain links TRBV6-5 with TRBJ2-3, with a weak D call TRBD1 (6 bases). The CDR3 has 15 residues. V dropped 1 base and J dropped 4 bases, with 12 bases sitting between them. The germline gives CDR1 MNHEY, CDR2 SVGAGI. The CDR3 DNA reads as TGTGCCAGCAGTTACTTCGCAGGGGAAGCAGATACGCAGTATTTT. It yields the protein CASSYFAGEADTQYF.

The CDR3 DNA is TGTGCCAGCAGTCCTCGGGAGGGGGCCTACAATGAGCAGTTCTTC. It translates to CASSPREGAYNEQFF. This sequence joins TRBV27 and TRBJ2-1, with TRBD2 identical over 8 bases. V shed 5 bases and J 2 bases; nucleotides not matched to a gene: 5. The CDR3 consists of 15 residues. Germline CDR1 reads MNHEY; CDR2 reads SMNVEV (reference sequence).

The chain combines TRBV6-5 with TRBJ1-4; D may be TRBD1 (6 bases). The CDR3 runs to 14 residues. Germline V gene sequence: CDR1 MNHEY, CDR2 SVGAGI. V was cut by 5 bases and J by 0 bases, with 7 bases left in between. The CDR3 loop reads CASSNRATNEKLFF. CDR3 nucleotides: TGTGCCAGCAGTAACAGGGCAACTAATGAAAAACTGTTTTTT.

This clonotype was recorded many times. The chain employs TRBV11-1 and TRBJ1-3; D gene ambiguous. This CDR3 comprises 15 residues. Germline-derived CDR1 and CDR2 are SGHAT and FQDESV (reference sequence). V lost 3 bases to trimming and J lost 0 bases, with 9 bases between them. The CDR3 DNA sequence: TGTGCCAGCAGCTTCCGGGGTCTCTCTGGAAACACCATATATTTT. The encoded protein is CASSFRGLSGNTIYF.

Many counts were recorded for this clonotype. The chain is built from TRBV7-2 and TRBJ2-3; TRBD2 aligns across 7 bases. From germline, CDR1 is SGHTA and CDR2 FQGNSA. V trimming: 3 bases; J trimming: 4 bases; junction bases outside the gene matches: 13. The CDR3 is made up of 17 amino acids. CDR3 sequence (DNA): TGTGCCAGCAGCTTCGGACGGCTAGCGGTGTTGCCAGATACGCAGTATTTT. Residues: CASSFGRLAVLPDTQYF.

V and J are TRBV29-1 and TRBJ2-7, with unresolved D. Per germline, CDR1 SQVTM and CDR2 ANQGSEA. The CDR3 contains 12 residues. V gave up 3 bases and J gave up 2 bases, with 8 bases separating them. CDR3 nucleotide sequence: TGCAGCGTTGAGGCCGGTCCCTACGAGCAGTACTTC. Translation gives CSVEAGPYEQYF.

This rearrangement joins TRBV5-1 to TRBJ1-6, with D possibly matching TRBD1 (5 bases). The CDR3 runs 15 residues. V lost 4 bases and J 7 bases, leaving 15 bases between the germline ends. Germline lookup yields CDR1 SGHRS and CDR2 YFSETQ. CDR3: CASSPGGGANSPLHF. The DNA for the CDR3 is TGCGCCAGCAGCCCCGGCGGGGGAGCCAATTCACCCCTCCACTTT.

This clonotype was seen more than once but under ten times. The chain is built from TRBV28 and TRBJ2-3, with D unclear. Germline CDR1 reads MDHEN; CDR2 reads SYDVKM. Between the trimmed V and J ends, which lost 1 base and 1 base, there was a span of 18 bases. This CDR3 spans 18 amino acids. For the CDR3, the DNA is TGTGCCAGCAGTTTATACATCTTGGGAATCTTCGGCACAGATACGCAGTATTTT. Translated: CASSLYILGIFGTDTQYF.

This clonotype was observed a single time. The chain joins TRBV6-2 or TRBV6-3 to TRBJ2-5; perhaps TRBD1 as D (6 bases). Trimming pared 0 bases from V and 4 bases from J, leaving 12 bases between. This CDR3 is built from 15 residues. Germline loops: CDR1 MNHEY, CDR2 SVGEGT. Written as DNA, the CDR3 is TGTGCCAGCAGTTACTCGGGGACACTCCTAGAGACCCAGTACTTC. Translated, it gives CASSYSGTLLETQYF.

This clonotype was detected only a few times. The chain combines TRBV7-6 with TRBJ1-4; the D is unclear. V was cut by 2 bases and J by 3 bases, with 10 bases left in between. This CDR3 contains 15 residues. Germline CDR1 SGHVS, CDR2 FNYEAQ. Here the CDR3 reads CASSLSSSANEKLFF. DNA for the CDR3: TGTGCCAGCAGCTTATCCAGTTCTGCTAATGAAAAACTGTTTTTT. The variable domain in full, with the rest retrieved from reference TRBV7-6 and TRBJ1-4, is GAGVSQSPRYKVTKRGQDVALRCDPISGHVSLYWYRQALGQGPEFLTYFNYEAQQDKSGLPNDRFSAERPEGSISTLTIQRTEQRDSAMYRCASSLSSSANEKLFFGSGTQLSVL.

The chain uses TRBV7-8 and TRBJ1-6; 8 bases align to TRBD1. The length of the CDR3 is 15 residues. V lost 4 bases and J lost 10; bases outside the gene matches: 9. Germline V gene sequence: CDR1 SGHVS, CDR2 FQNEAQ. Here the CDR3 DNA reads TGTGCCAGCAGCTCCCGAGGACAGGGTATATCACCCCTCCACTTT. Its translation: CASSSRGQGISPLHF. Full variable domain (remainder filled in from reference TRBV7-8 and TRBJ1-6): GAGVSQSPRYKVAKRGQDVALRCDPISGHVSLFWYQQALGQGPEFLTYFQNEAQLDKSGLPSDRFFAERPEGSVSTLKIQRTQQEDSAVYLCASSSRGQGISPLHFGNGTRLTVT.

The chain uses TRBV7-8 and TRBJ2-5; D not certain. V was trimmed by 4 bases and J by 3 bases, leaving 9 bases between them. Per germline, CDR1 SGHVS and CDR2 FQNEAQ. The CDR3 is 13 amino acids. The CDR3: CASSWGQEETQYF. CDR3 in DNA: TGTGCCAGCAGCTGGGGTCAGGAAGAGACCCAGTACTTC. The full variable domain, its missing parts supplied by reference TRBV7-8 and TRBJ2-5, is GAGVSQSPRYKVAKRGQDVALRCDPISGHVSLFWYQQALGQGPEFLTYFQNEAQLDKSGLPSDRFFAERPEGSVSTLKIQRTQQEDSAVYLCASSWGQEETQYFGPGTRLLVL.

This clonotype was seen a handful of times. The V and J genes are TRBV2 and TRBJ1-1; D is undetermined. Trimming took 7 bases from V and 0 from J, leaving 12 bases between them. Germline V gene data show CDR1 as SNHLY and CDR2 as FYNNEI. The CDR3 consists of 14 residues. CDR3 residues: CASTTRSMNTEAFF. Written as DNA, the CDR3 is TGTGCCAGCACCACGCGCAGTATGAACACTGAAGCTTTCTTT. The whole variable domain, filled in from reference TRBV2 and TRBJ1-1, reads EPEVTQTPSHQVTQMGQEVILRCVPISNHLYFYWYRQILGQKVEFLVSFYNNEISEKSEIFDDQFSVERPDGSNFTLKIRSTKLEDSAMYFCASTTRSMNTEAFFGQGTRLTVV.

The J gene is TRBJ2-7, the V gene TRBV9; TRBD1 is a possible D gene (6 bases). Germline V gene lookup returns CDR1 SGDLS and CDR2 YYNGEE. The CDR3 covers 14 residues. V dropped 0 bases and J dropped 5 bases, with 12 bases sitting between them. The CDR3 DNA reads TGTGCCAGCAGCGTAGGATCAGGGGCGGACGAGCAGTACTTC. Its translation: CASSVGSGADEQYF.

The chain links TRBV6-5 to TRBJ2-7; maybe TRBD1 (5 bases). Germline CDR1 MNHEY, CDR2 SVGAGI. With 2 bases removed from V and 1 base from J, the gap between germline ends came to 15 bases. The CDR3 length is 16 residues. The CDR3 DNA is TGTGCCAGCAGTTACCGTCCGGACACTTCGTCCTACGAGCAGTACTTC. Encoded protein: CASSYRPDTSSYEQYF.

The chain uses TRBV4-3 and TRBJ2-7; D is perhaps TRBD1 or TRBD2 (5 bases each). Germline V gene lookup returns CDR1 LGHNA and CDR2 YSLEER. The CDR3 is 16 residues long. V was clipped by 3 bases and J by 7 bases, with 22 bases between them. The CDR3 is CASSQTPDILWGEQYF. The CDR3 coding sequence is TGCGCCAGCAGCCAGACTCCGGACATCCTATGGGGGGAGCAGTACTTC.

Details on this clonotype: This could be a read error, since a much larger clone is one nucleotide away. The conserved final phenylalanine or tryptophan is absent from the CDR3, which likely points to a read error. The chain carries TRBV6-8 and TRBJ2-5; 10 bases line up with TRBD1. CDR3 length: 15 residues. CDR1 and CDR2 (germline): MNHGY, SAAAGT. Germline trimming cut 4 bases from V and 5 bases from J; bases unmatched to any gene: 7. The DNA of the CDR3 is TGTGCCAGCAGTTCGACCGGGACAGGGGAGGAGACCCAGTACTCC. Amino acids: CASSSTGTGEETQYS.

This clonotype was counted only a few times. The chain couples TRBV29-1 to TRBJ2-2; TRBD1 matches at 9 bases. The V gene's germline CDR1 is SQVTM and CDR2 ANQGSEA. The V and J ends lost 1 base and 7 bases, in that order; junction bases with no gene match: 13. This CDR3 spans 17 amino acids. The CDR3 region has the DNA TGCAGCGTTGAAGGACTTACAGGGGGCGCAGGAGGCGGGGAGCTGTTTTTT. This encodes CSVEGLTGGAGGGELFF.

CDR3 nucleotides: TGCGCCAGCAGCCAAGAGGGGCGGTTCCCCCTCCACTTT. It yields the protein CASSQEGRFPLHF. This rearrangement joins TRBV4-1 to TRBJ1-6; tentative D call: TRBD1 (5 bases). The CDR3 extends over 13 amino acids. Trimming stripped 0 bases from V and 13 bases from J, with 10 bases between. Per the germline V gene, CDR1 is MGHRA and CDR2 is YSYEKL.

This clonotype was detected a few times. The CDR3 DNA reads TGCGCCAGCAGCCAAGGGACAGGGTACGGCTACACCTTC. Its protein is CASSQGTGYGYTF. The chain carries TRBV4-1 and TRBJ1-2; 8 nucleotides align to TRBD1. The CDR3 spans 13 residues. Germline lookup yields CDR1 MGHRA and CDR2 YSYEKL. V was pared by 1 base and J by 8 bases, with 3 bases of the junction left unmatched.

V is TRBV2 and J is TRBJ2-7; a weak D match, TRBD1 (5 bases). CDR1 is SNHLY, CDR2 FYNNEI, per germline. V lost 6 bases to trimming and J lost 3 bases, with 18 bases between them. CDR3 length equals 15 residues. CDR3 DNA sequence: TGTGCCAGCAGGGGGCCGACAGAAACCTTCTACGAGCAGTACTTC. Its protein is CASRGPTETFYEQYF.

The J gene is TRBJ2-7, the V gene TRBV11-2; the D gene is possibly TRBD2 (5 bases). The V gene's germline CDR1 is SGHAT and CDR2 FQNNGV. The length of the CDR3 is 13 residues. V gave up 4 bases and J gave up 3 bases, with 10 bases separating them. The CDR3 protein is CASSSGVHYEQYF. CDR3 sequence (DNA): TGTGCCAGCAGCTCCGGGGTACACTACGAGCAGTACTTC.